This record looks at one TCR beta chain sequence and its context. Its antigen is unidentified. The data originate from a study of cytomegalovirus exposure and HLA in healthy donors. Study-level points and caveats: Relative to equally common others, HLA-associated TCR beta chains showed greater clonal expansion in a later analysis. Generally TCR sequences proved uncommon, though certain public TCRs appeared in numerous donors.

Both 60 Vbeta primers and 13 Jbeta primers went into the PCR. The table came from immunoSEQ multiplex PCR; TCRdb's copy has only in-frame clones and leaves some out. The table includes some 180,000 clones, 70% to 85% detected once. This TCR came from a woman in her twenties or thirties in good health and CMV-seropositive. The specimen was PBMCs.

The CDR3 DNA reads as TGTGCCAGCAGCGAGAGGGAAGATACGCAGTATTTT. Its translation: CASSEREDTQYF. The chain joins TRBV11-3 to TRBJ2-3; the D gene is possibly TRBD2 (5 bases). The germline gives CDR1 SGHNT, CDR2 YENEEA. The CDR3 has 12 amino acids. V lost 5 bases and J lost 5, with 8 bases in between.